This TCR beta chain comes out of a study of shared clonotypes between healthy human individuals. Terminally differentiated effector memory CD45RA+ cells were excluded from the naive CD8 cells, which were CD45RO-negative and positively selected for CCR7. V lost 4 bases to trimming and J lost 5 bases; unmatched junction nucleotides: 11. The CDR3 consists of 16 residues. The germline V gene has CDR1 MDHEN and CDR2 SYDVKM. TCRdb keeps only in-frame clones here, not all; method: immunoSEQ multiplex PCR. The sample shows around 2,000,000 clones, under 95% of them seen only once. The clonotype comes from a man aged 18-30 years in good health. Some clones in this sample may be carry-over from other donors' samples. The J gene is TRBJ2-5, the V gene TRBV28, with 9 bases lining up with TRBD1. What was sequenced was naive CD8+ T cells from PBMCs. The CDR3 nucleotides read TGTGCCAGCAGTTCACGAAGGACAGGGGACGCGGAGACCCAGTACTTC. Translation gives CASSSRRTGDAETQYF.